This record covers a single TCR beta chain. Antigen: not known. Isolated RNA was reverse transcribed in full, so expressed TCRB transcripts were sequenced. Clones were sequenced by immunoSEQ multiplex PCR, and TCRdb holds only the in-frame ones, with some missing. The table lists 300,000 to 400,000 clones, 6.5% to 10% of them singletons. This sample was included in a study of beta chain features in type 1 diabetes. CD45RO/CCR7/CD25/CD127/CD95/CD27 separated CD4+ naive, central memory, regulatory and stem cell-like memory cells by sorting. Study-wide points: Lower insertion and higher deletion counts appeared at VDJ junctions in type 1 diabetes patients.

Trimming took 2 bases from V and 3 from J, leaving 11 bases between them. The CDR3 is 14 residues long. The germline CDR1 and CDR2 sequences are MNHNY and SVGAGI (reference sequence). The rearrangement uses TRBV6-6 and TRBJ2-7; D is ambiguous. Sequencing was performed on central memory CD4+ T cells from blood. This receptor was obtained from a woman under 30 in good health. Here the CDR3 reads CASSYPNEDYEQYF. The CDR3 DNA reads TGTGCCAGCAGTTACCCCAATGAGGACTACGAGCAGTACTTC.